The 5 T cell receptor beta chains given below trace back to one sample, sequenced in a study of cytomegalovirus exposure and HLA in healthy donors. Primers for the PCR totalled 60 Vbeta and 13 Jbeta. Sequencing was performed with immunoSEQ multiplex PCR; in TCRdb, only in-frame clones are kept and a portion is missing. The table has 150,000 to 200,000 clones, roughly 77% seen once. Input material: PBMCs. The receptors come from a woman younger than 35 in good health and CMV-seronegative.

V gene TRBV4-2 combines with J gene TRBJ2-7, with D maybe TRBD2 (6 bases). Trimming removed 1 base from V and 1 base from J, with 11 bases in between. The length of the CDR3 is 15 residues. The V gene's germline CDR1 is LGHNA and CDR2 YNFKEQ. Here the CDR3 DNA reads TGTGCCAGCAGCCAAGGCGGGGAAGGATCCTACGAGCAGTACTTC. It specifies CASSQGGEGSYEQYF.

The rearrangement links TRBV19 to TRBJ2-1; TRBD2 matches 8 bases. J gave up 6 bases and V 5 bases, and 6 bases lay outside the gene matches. The germline V gene has CDR1 LNHDA and CDR2 SQIVND (reference sequence). The CDR3 spans 14 residues. In DNA, the CDR3 is TGTGCCAGTAGTGGTGTAGCGGGACGCAATGAGCAGTTCTTC. It translates to CASSGVAGRNEQFF. The full variable domain, with the rest looked up from reference TRBV19 and TRBJ2-1, is DGGITQSPKYLFRKEGQNVTLSCEQNLNHDAMYWYRQDPGQGLRLIYYSQIVNDFQKGDIAEGYSVSREKKESFPLTVTSAQKNPTAFYLCASSGVAGRNEQFFGPGTRLTVL.

The gene calls are TRBV25-1 and TRBJ1-6; tentatively, D is TRBD1 (5 bases). CDR3 length: 14 residues. Germline CDR1 reads MGHDK; CDR2 reads SYGVNS. Between the trimmed V and J ends, which lost 1 base and 9 bases, there was a span of 10 bases. The CDR3 sequence: CASSESGGVSPLHF. The CDR3 DNA sequence: TGTGCCAGCAGTGAATCGGGAGGGGTTTCACCCCTCCACTTT.

The V gene is TRBV27, the J gene TRBJ2-3, with 8 nucleotides matching TRBD2. The CDR3 loop spans 13 amino acids. V lost 11 bases to trimming and J lost 3 bases; unmatched junction nucleotides: 7. Germline CDR1 is MNHEY and CDR2 is SMNVEV (reference sequence). The CDR3 loop reads CASKRGGTDTQYF. CDR3 in DNA: TGTGCCTCCAAACGGGGGGGGACAGATACGCAGTATTTT.

This chain joins TRBV7-3 and TRBJ2-1, with no clear D. Deletions cut 2 bases from V and 7 bases from J, with 6 bases between. The CDR3 is 12 residues long. Germline CDR1 and CDR2: SGHTA and FQGTGA. The CDR3 loop is CASSLYKNEQFF. The CDR3 region has the DNA TGTGCCAGCAGCTTATACAAGAATGAGCAGTTCTTC.